This T cell receptor (beta chain) was observed in a study of cytomegalovirus exposure and HLA in healthy donors. Points on this clone: The antigen is undetermined. Germline and junction disagree at one end, which may indicate a read error.

Germline lookup yields CDR1 SGHDT and CDR2 YYEEEE. The CDR3 is 16 residues long. Study-wide points: Previously analyzed data showed that most TCR beta V segments were productive at a frequency of about 87% or about 30%. In a later analysis, TCR beta V- and J-gene trimming showed a link to a missense DCLRE1C variant.

With 60 Vbeta and 13 Jbeta primers, the PCR was carried out. The table came from immunoSEQ multiplex PCR; TCRdb's copy has only in-frame clones and leaves some out. The profile shows roughly 290,000 clones, roughly 90% of them singletons. The TCR comes from a woman aged 18-30 years in good health and CMV-seronegative. The V call is TRBV5-6, the J call TRBJ1-4, with TRBD1 matching 7 bases. Sequenced material: PBMCs. CDR3 amino acids: CASSVYGTATNEKLFF. Here the CDR3 DNA reads TGTGCCAGCAGCGTTTATGGGACAGCAACAAATGAAAAACTGTTTTTT.